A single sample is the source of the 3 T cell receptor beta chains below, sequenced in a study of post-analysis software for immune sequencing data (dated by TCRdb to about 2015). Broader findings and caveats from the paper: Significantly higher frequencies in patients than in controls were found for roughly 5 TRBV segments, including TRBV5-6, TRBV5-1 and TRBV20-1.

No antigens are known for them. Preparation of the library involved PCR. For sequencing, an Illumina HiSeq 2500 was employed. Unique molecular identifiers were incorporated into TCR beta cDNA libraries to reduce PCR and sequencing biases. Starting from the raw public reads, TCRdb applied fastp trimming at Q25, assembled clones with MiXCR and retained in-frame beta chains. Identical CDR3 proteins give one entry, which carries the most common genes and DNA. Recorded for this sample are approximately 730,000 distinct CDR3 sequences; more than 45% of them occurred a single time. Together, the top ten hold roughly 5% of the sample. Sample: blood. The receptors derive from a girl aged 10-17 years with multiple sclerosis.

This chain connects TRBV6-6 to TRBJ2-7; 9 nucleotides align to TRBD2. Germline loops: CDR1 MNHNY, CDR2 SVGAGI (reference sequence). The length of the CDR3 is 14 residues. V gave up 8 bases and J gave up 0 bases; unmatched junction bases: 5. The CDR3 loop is CASGELAGSYEQYF. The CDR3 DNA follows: TGTGCCAGCGGGGAACTAGCGGGCTCCTACGAGCAGTACTTC.

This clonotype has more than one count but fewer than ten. CDR3 in DNA: TGTGCCAGCAGTCCGGGACAGGGGTGGTACGAGCAGTACTTC. Protein: CASSPGQGWYEQYF. The chain recombines TRBV27 with TRBJ2-7; 10 bases map to TRBD1. Germline CDR1 is MNHEY and CDR2 is SMNVEV (reference sequence). Trimming removed 5 bases from V and 4 bases from J; junction bases left unmatched: 5. The CDR3 contains 14 residues.

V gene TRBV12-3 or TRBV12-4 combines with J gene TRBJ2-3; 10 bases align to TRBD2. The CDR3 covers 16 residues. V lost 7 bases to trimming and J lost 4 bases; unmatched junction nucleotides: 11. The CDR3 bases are TGTGCCAGCACCACCCTAGCGGGAGTTTCCCCAGATACGCAGTATTTT. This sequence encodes CASTTLAGVSPDTQYF.